This TCR beta chain is from a study of T cell changes during pregnancy in multiple sclerosis. Profiled with immunoSEQ multiplex PCR; TCRdb holds only in-frame clones, not every one. The sample shows 40,000 to 50,000 clones, around 84% of them seen only once. This clonotype originated in a female donor with multiple sclerosis, enrolled in a pregnancy study. The starting material was CD4+ T cells from peripheral blood mononuclear cells, obtained before pregnancy.

In DNA, the CDR3 is TGTGCCAGTACCAATCAGGCAGGGCCCAATCAGCCCCAGCATTTT. It translates to CASTNQAGPNQPQHF. V usage is TRBV19 and J usage is TRBJ1-5; perhaps TRBD1 as D (5 bases). Trimming shortened V by 7 bases and J by 3 bases, and 16 bases separated the two germline ends. Germline assignment: CDR1 LNHDA and CDR2 SQIVND (reference sequence). This CDR3 has 15 amino acids.